These T cell receptor beta chains were read from a single sample in a study of CD8 T cells in Susac syndrome. One entry per CDR3 protein results from TCRdb running MiXCR on the immunoSEQ multiplex PCR reads. This sample carries roughly 130,000 distinct CDR3 sequences, roughly 95% of them seen once, and the ten largest clones take over 0.1%. Material for sequencing was CD4+ T cells from PBMCs. These TCRs come from a human donor with multiple sclerosis. Both conserved end residues are part of each CDR3. A D gene is named only where the DNA matches it firmly. Part of the rows lack a size; the others show once, few, many or a class for expanded clones.

J: TRBJ1-1; V: TRBV30; size: -; D: -; DNA: TGTGCCTGGACCTTCGGGGGGAACACTGAAGCTTTCTTT; CDR3: CAWTFGGNTEAFF
J: TRBJ2-1; V: TRBV13; size: -; D: -; DNA: TGTGCCAGCAGTTACAACACGGGAGTCTACAATGAGCAGTTCTTC; CDR3: CASSYNTGVYNEQFF
J: TRBJ2-3; V: TRBV30; size: -; D: -; DNA: TGTGCCTGGCATCGAGCTAAATCGCAGTATTTT; CDR3: CAWHRAKSQYF
J: TRBJ2-7; V: TRBV28; size: -; D: -; DNA: TGTGCCAGCAGTCCCGGGACATCGATCATTCCCTACGAGCAGTACTTC; CDR3: CASSPGTSIIPYEQYF
J: TRBJ1-1; V: TRBV9; size: -; D: -; DNA: TGTGCCAGCAGCTCCGGACACGCTGAAGCTTTCTTT; CDR3: CASSSGHAEAFF
J: TRBJ2-5; V: TRBV13; size: -; D: -; DNA: TGTGCCAGCAGCTTACGGGGGAAGGGAGAGACCCAGTACTTC; CDR3: CASSLRGKGETQYF
J: TRBJ1-5; V: TRBV28; size: -; D: TRBD1; DNA: TGTGCCAGCAGAGGACAGGGATTCGGCAATCAGCCCCAGCATTTT; CDR3: CASRGQGFGNQPQHF
J: TRBJ2-7; V: TRBV27; size: -; D: TRBD1; DNA: TGTGCCAGTAAGTACCTGGGGACAGCTTCCTACGAGCAGTACTTC; CDR3: CASKYLGTASYEQYF
J: TRBJ2-1; V: TRBV28; size: once; D: TRBD2; DNA: TGTGCCATTGAGCGGGAGACTGAGCAGTTCTTC; CDR3: CAIERETEQFF
J: TRBJ1-5; V: TRBV7-9; size: once; D: TRBD1; DNA: TGTGCCAGCAGCAAGGACAGGCCGGATCAGCCCCAGCATTTT; CDR3: CASSKDRPDQPQHF
J: TRBJ2-5; V: TRBV4-3; size: -; D: TRBD1; DNA: TGCGCCAGCAGCCACAGGACAGGTGCGACGGGGGAGACCCAGTACTTC; CDR3: CASSHRTGATGETQYF
J: TRBJ2-5; V: TRBV7-3; size: -; D: TRBD2; DNA: TGTGCCAGCAGCTTAGCTAGCGGGGGTGGGCAAGAGACCCAGTACTTC; CDR3: CASSLASGGGQETQYF
J: TRBJ2-5; V: TRBV6-2/TRBV6-3; size: -; D: -; DNA: TGTGCCAGCAGTTTGACAACCCGGTGGCAAGAGACCCAGTACTTC; CDR3: CASSLTTRWQETQYF
J: TRBJ2-2; V: TRBV20-1; size: -; D: -; DNA: TGCAGTGCCCCCCTCGAGGTGGCCGGGGAGCTGTTTTTT; CDR3: CSAPLEVAGELFF
J: TRBJ2-6; V: TRBV30; size: -; D: -; DNA: TGTGCCTCCACAGGGACACAAGGGCGCTCTGGGGCCAACGTCCTGACTTTC; CDR3: CASTGTQGRSGANVLTF
J: TRBJ2-5; V: TRBV30; size: -; D: -; DNA: TGTGCCTGGAGTCCGGGAGATGCGACCCAGTACTTC; CDR3: CAWSPGDATQYF